The 28 T cell receptor beta chains in this list originate from one sample, sequenced in a study of control samples from healthy donors and cancer patients. Produced via immunoSEQ multiplex PCR; TCRdb's table is partial and in-frame only. The sample has around 55,000 clones; more than 95% are singletons. The specimen sequenced was blood. The receptor set was obtained from a woman younger than 30 in good health.

The CDR3 protein is CASSQARRTNTGELFF. The CDR3 DNA reads TGTGCCAGCAGCCAAGCCCGACGGACGAACACCGGGGAGCTGTTTTTT. The J gene is TRBJ2-2, the V gene TRBV3-1 (or the pseudogene TRBV3-2); unclear D gene. V was trimmed by 1 base and J by 0 bases, leaving 9 bases between them. Germline-derived CDR1 and CDR2 are LGHDT and YNNKEL (reference sequence). The CDR3 length is 16 residues.

The chain carries TRBV27 and TRBJ1-2; maybe TRBD1 (5 bases). Trimming left V 4 bases short and J 7 bases short, with 28 bases between. The CDR3 runs 18 residues. Germline CDR1 is MNHEY and CDR2 is SMNVEV (reference sequence). The CDR3 DNA reads as TGTGCCAGCAGTTGGGCGGCTCACCCTGGGACCAACCAAGGTGGCTACACCTTC. Encoded protein: CASSWAAHPGTNQGGYTF.

This chain connects TRBV25-1 to TRBJ1-1; D possibly corresponds to TRBD1 (5 bases). CDR3 size: 14 residues. Germline V gene lookup returns CDR1 MGHDK and CDR2 SYGVNS. Trimming took off 2 bases at V and 3 bases at J, with 10 bases between the two ends. The CDR3 nucleotides are TGTGCCAGCAGTGAACCGGACACCTACACTGAAGCTTTCTTT. Its translation: CASSEPDTYTEAFF. Drawing the rest from reference TRBV25-1 and TRBJ1-1, the complete variable domain is EADIYQTPRYLVIGTGKKITLECSQTMGHDKMYWYQQDPGMELHLIHYSYGVNSTEKGDLSSESTVSRIRTEHFPLTLESARPSHTSQYLCASSEPDTYTEAFFGQGTRLTVV.

This clone has just one count. V is TRBV20-1 and J is TRBJ2-5, with 11 positions matching TRBD2. The ends lost 3 bases at V and 3 bases at J; junction bases unmatched: 3. The germline V gene has CDR1 DFQATT and CDR2 SNEGSKA (reference sequence). This CDR3 has 14 amino acids. For the CDR3, the DNA is TGCAGTGCTAGTTTACTAGCGGGGGAAGAGACCCAGTACTTC. Translated, it gives CSASLLAGEETQYF.

The chain joins TRBV28 to TRBJ1-6; D is possibly TRBD1 (6 bases). Trimming removed 3 bases from V and 2 bases from J, with 11 bases in between. CDR3 size: 16 residues. CDR1 is MDHEN and CDR2 is SYDVKM in the germline V gene. The DNA for the CDR3 is TGTGCCAGCAGTTTGAACGGGGGCGCCTATAATTCACCCCTCCACTTT. Protein: CASSLNGGAYNSPLHF.

This chain links TRBV4-1 with TRBJ1-5; a weak D match, TRBD1 (5 bases). Germline CDR1 and CDR2: MGHRA and YSYEKL. The CDR3 is made up of 16 amino acids. V lost 3 bases to trimming and J lost 4 bases, with 16 bases between them. In DNA, the CDR3 is TGCGCCAGCAGCCAGGGGGGATTTAAGAAAAATCAGCCCCAGCATTTT. Translating gives CASSQGGFKKNQPQHF.

V gene TRBV3-1 (or the pseudogene TRBV3-2) combines with J gene TRBJ1-3; 7 bases map to TRBD1. With 6 bases clipped from V and 1 base from J, the junction kept 0 bases outside the gene matches. The CDR3 loop spans 13 amino acids. The germline gives CDR1 LGHDT, CDR2 YNNKEL (reference sequence). The CDR3 DNA follows: TGTGCCAGCAGACAGGGGTCTGGAAACACCATATATTTT. It codes for CASRQGSGNTIYF.

The chain links TRBV19 to TRBJ2-2; 8 bases are a match to TRBD1. Germline V gene lookup returns CDR1 LNHDA and CDR2 SQIVND (reference sequence). The CDR3 spans 14 residues. Unmatched junction bases numbered 9, after V lost 8 bases and J lost 7 bases. This CDR3 is CASGGDRRNGELFF. The DNA for the CDR3 is TGTGCCAGTGGAGGGGACAGGCGTAACGGGGAGCTGTTTTTT.

This clone was observed a single time. The chain links TRBV18 to TRBJ1-4; D gene unclear. Trimming took 2 bases from V and 8 from J, leaving 9 bases between them. From germline, CDR1 is KGHSH and CDR2 LQKENI. CDR3 length: 13 amino acids. The CDR3: CASSPGRQEKLFF. The CDR3 nucleotides read TGTGCCAGCTCACCAGGACGACAAGAAAAACTGTTTTTT.

The chain joins TRBV11-2 to TRBJ2-1; D is undetermined. Germline loops: CDR1 SGHAT, CDR2 FQNNGV. The CDR3 runs 13 residues. V lost 3 bases to trimming and J lost 4 bases, with 7 bases between them. CDR3 in amino acids: CASSLTNYNEQFF. The CDR3, as DNA: TGTGCCAGCAGCTTGACGAATTACAATGAGCAGTTCTTC.

The chain recombines TRBV7-6 with TRBJ2-1, with D possibly matching TRBD2 (6 bases). The V and J ends lost 3 bases and 5 bases respectively, with 14 bases between them. The CDR3 has 15 amino acids. Germline V lookup: CDR1 SGHVS, CDR2 FNYEAQ. The CDR3 sequence is CASSFRRGTDNEQFF. The CDR3 nucleotides are TGTGCCAGCAGCTTCAGGAGGGGCACGGACAATGAGCAGTTCTTC.

This CDR3 is CASSKTLGEGLNTGELFF. The CDR3 DNA follows: TGTGCCAGCAGCAAAACCCTCGGCGAGGGGTTGAACACCGGGGAGCTGTTTTTT. This sequence joins TRBV21-1 and TRBJ2-2. TRBV21-1 is a listed pseudogene. This CDR3 contains 18 residues.

This chain connects TRBV7-2 to TRBJ2-7; D is unclear. This CDR3 is built from 11 residues. V was pared by 5 bases and J by 10 bases, with 12 bases between. The germline V gene encodes CDR1 SGHTA and CDR2 FQGNSA. The CDR3, as DNA: TGTGCCAGCAGCCCGTCACAGATACAGTACTTC. Residues: CASSPSQIQYF.

This rearrangement joins TRBV25-1 to TRBJ2-7; no reliable D call. CDR3 size: 11 residues. Germline V gene sequence: CDR1 MGHDK, CDR2 SYGVNS. Trimming pared 3 bases from V and 10 bases from J, leaving 10 bases between. The CDR3 spells CASSEFPRQYF. DNA of the CDR3: TGTGCCAGCAGTGAGTTCCCACGACAGTACTTC.

The chain uses TRBV6-2 or TRBV6-3 and TRBJ1-2; no clear D gene. This CDR3 comprises 11 residues. Trimming stripped 5 bases from V and 4 bases from J, with 5 bases between. CDR1 and CDR2 from the germline V gene are MNHEY and SVGEGT. CDR3: CASSDRYGYTF. The CDR3, as DNA: TGTGCCAGCAGTGACCGCTATGGCTACACCTTC.

This chain links TRBV30 with TRBJ2-7, with 10 nucleotides matching TRBD1. Looked up from germline, CDR1 is GTSNPN and CDR2 is SVGIG (reference sequence). This CDR3 contains 15 residues. J was trimmed by 4 bases and V by 2 bases; bases with no gene match: 8. As DNA, the CDR3 is TGTGCCTGGAGTCCCGGGACAGGGGCTAGGTACGAGCAGTACTTC. This sequence encodes CAWSPGTGARYEQYF. Full variable domain (rest looked up from reference TRBV30 and TRBJ2-7): SQTIHQWPATLVQPVGSPLSLECTVEGTSNPNLYWYRQAAGRGLQLLFYSVGIGQISSEVPQNLSASRPQDRQFILSSKKLLLSDSGFYLCAWSPGTGARYEQYFGPGTRLTVT.

The chain is built from TRBV23-1 and TRBJ1-2; 12 nucleotides agree with TRBD1. TRBV23-1 falls under the ORF class, with uncertain function. This CDR3 is 16 amino acids long. V shed 2 bases and J 4 bases; nucleotides not matched to a gene: 5. In DNA form, the CDR3 reads TGCGCCAGCAGTCAACCCCAGGGACAGGGGGCCTATGGCTACACCTTC. It codes for CASSQPQGQGAYGYTF.

The genes are TRBV6-5 and TRBJ1-1; no firm D call. V lost 5 bases and J lost 1, with 14 bases in between. The CDR3 is made up of 15 amino acids. Germline V gene sequence: CDR1 MNHEY, CDR2 SVGAGI. CDR3 loop: CASSPSISGNTEAFF. The CDR3 DNA sequence: TGTGCCAGCAGTCCGTCCATATCCGGGAACACTGAAGCTTTCTTT.

The rearrangement uses TRBV27 and TRBJ2-2; D gene unclear. This CDR3 comprises 14 residues. Germline V gene data show CDR1 as MNHEY and CDR2 as SMNVEV (reference sequence). Trimming took 7 bases from V and 5 from J, leaving 14 bases between them. CDR3 protein: CASTMGYGTGELFF. The CDR3 nucleotides read TGTGCCAGCACGATGGGATATGGGACCGGGGAGCTGTTTTTT.

This rearrangement joins TRBV27 to TRBJ1-6; maybe TRBD1 (6 bases). CDR1 and CDR2 (germline): MNHEY, SMNVEV (reference sequence). V shed 2 bases and J shed 4 bases, with 9 bases lying between them. CDR3 length: 15 amino acids. This chain's CDR3 is CASSLKGVYNSPLHF. The DNA of the CDR3 is TGTGCCAGCAGTTTAAAGGGGGTTTATAATTCACCCCTCCACTTT.

The CDR3 DNA reads as TGTGCCAGCTCACCTTTATCGGCAGGGGATATGAACACTGAAGCTTTCTTT. This codes for CASSPLSAGDMNTEAFF. V usage is TRBV18 and J usage is TRBJ1-1, with D maybe TRBD1 (6 bases). Trimming removed 3 bases from V and 0 bases from J, with 17 bases in between. The CDR3 is 17 amino acids. The germline V gene has CDR1 KGHSH and CDR2 LQKENI.

The chain uses TRBV3-1 (or the pseudogene TRBV3-2) and TRBJ1-1; TRBD1 matches 10 bases. V dropped 4 bases and J dropped 8; count of bases not matched to a gene: 7. The germline CDR1 and CDR2 sequences are LGHDT and YNNKEL (reference sequence). CDR3 size: 14 residues. CDR3 sequence (DNA): TGTGCCAGCAGCCGCCGGACAGGGGGGTCAGAAGCTTTCTTT. Its protein is CASSRRTGGSEAFF.

The chain uses TRBV5-4 and TRBJ1-2; possible D gene TRBD1, 5 bases. V lost 5 bases and J 7 bases, leaving 15 bases between the germline ends. This CDR3 has 13 amino acids. From germline, CDR1 is SGHNT and CDR2 YYREEE (reference sequence). The CDR3 DNA follows: TGTGCCAGCAGTTACACCGGGGGGGGTGGCTACACCTTC. Translation: CASSYTGGGGYTF.

This clone has a handful of counts. The rearrangement uses TRBV6-1 and TRBJ1-4, with D possibly being TRBD1 (5 bases). The germline V and J ends were trimmed by 2 bases and 8 bases, with 15 bases remaining between them. The CDR3 is made up of 15 amino acids. Germline CDR1 and CDR2: MNHNS and SASEGT. CDR3 nucleotides: TGTGCCAGCAGTGAACTGTCAGGGAGGGACGAAAAACTGTTTTTT. Amino acid sequence: CASSELSGRDEKLFF.

J is TRBJ1-6 and V is TRBV6-5, with a weak D call TRBD1 (5 bases). Germline CDR1 is MNHEY and CDR2 is SVGAGI. V was pared by 5 bases and J by 10 bases, with 15 bases between. The CDR3 totals 14 residues. In nucleotides, the CDR3 is TGTGCCAGCAGTCGGGCAGGGATTGGGTCACCCCTCCACTTT. Translating it yields CASSRAGIGSPLHF.

The chain recombines TRBV12-3 or TRBV12-4 with TRBJ1-2, with D hard to call. This CDR3 is built from 11 residues. The V and J ends lost 6 bases and 8 bases respectively, with 10 bases between them. The CDR3: CASSRGLGYTF. CDR3 coding DNA: TGTGCCAGCAGCCGTGGACTCGGCTACACCTTC.

The rearrangement uses TRBV18 and TRBJ1-2; 8 bases agree with TRBD1. V was clipped by 5 bases and J by 4 bases; unmatched bases: 6. This CDR3 has 14 amino acids. Germline V gene lookup returns CDR1 KGHSH and CDR2 LQKENI. For the CDR3, the DNA is TGTGCCAGCTCATCAGGACAGGGAAGCTATGGCTACACCTTC. It codes for CASSSGQGSYGYTF.

The chain has TRBV5-5 and TRBJ1-1; D not certain. Per germline, CDR1 SGHKS and CDR2 YYEKEE (reference sequence). The CDR3 is made up of 12 amino acids. V was cut by 2 bases and J by 8 bases, with 10 bases left in between. CDR3 sequence: CASSLSYFEAFF. The DNA for the CDR3 is TGTGCCAGCAGCTTATCCTACTTCGAAGCTTTCTTT.